Sequencing of this T cell receptor (beta chain) was carried out in a study of blood T cell repertoires in COVID-19. Method: immunoSEQ multiplex PCR; TCRdb's copy keeps in-frame clones and lacks some. Found here are around 86,000 clones, roughly 91% of them singletons; the top ten hold around 5.3%. Germline trimming cut 4 bases from V and 4 bases from J; bases unmatched to any gene: 9. CDR3 length equals 15 residues. Germline loops: CDR1 LNHDA, CDR2 SQIVND (reference sequence). This clone was found once. Sequencing used peripheral blood. V usage is TRBV19 and J usage is TRBJ2-5, with 7 bases lining up with TRBD1. This clonotype was obtained from a woman of 80 years or more with acute or convalescent COVID-19. CDR3 bases: TGTGCCAGTAGTACCGGGACAGCAGCTACAGAGACCCAGTACTTC. It codes for CASSTGTAATETQYF.